Listed below are T cell receptor beta chains from one sample, sequenced in a study of blood T cell repertoires in COVID-19. Produced via immunoSEQ multiplex PCR; TCRdb's table is partial and in-frame only. Here the sample spans about 250,000 clones, 88% being singletons. The sequenced sample consisted of peripheral blood. The receptors shown here come from a woman aged 30 to 39 with acute or convalescent COVID-19. The CDR3 runs from the conserved cysteine through the conserved F or W. A D gene is named only where the DNA matches it firmly. Clone size is shown for a subset of rows, as once, few, many or a class of expanded clone.

CASSQEGRAGSGSPLHF TGTGCCAGCAGCCAAGAGGGCAGGGCGGGGAGCGGTTCACCCCTCCACTTT TRBJ1-6 NA NA TRBV3-1/TRBV3-2
CASSKERPDSYEQYF TGTGCCAGCAGCAAAGAGAGGCCGGACTCCTACGAGCAGTACTTC TRBJ2-7 NA NA TRBV21-1
CASSFFPSTGAKGTQYF TGTGCCAGCAGTTTTTTTCCTTCGACAGGGGCCAAGGGGACCCAGTACTTC TRBJ2-5 TRBD1 NA TRBV27
CASSARTTGGEQYF TGCGCCAGCAGCGCACGGACTACGGGGGGCGAGCAGTACTTC TRBJ2-7 TRBD2 NA TRBV5-1
CASSLPTGAGYTF TGTGCCAGCAGCTTGCCGACAGGGGCTGGCTACACCTTC TRBJ1-2 TRBD1 few TRBV5-6
CASSVLAGVNEQFF TGTGCCAGTAGTGTACTAGCGGGAGTTAATGAGCAGTTCTTC TRBJ2-1 TRBD2 NA TRBV19
CASSLSGTKLVGETQYF TGTGCCAGCAGCTTAAGCGGGACAAAATTAGTGGGTGAGACCCAGTACTTC TRBJ2-5 NA NA TRBV7-2
CASSSDSSPRIRETQYF TGCGCCAGCAGCTCCGATTCCTCACCCCGCATTCGGGAGACCCAGTACTTC TRBJ2-5 NA NA TRBV5-1
CASSLVGTGVYNEQFF TGTGCCAGCAGCTTAGTCGGGACAGGGGTCTACAATGAGCAGTTCTTC TRBJ2-1 TRBD1 NA TRBV7-8
CASSYRGQVFYEQYF TGTGCCAGCAGTTATCGTGGACAGGTCTTCTACGAGCAGTACTTC TRBJ2-7 TRBD1 NA TRBV6-5
CASSPPFQPQHF TGTGCCAGCAGCCCCCCTTTTCAGCCCCAGCATTTT TRBJ1-5 NA NA TRBV6-2/TRBV6-3
CASSWRDRPNTGELFF TGTGCCAGCAGCTGGAGGGACAGGCCGAACACCGGGGAGCTGTTTTTT TRBJ2-2 TRBD1 NA TRBV5-6
CASSQGTGVVYEQYF TGCGCCAGCAGCCAAGGAACAGGGGTGGTCTACGAGCAGTACTTC TRBJ2-7 TRBD1 NA TRBV4-3
CASSYHNRANYGYTF TGTGCCAGCAGTTACCACAATCGGGCTAACTATGGCTACACCTTC TRBJ1-2 NA NA TRBV6-5
CASNRAPQPQHF TGTGCCAGCAACAGGGCACCTCAGCCCCAGCATTTT TRBJ1-5 NA few TRBV12-3/TRBV12-4
CASSQQGGNTEAFF TGTGCCAGCAGCCAGCAGGGGGGCAACACTGAAGCTTTCTTT TRBJ1-1 TRBD1 once TRBV3-1/TRBV3-2
CASSRTGQLNTEAFF TGTGCCAGCAGTCGGACGGGACAACTGAACACTGAAGCTTTCTTT TRBJ1-1 NA NA TRBV6-5
CASSHARLGGSGELFF TGTGCCAGCAGTCACGCACGACTGGGAGGATCCGGGGAGCTGTTTTTT TRBJ2-2 NA NA TRBV6-2/TRBV6-3
CASSSGQGGPYGYTF TGTGCCAGCAGTTCCGGACAGGGAGGGCCCTATGGCTACACCTTC TRBJ1-2 TRBD1 NA TRBV6-5
CATSDLGLAGTTGELFF TGTGCCACCAGTGATTTGGGCCTAGCGGGCACAACCGGGGAGCTGTTTTTT TRBJ2-2 TRBD2 NA TRBV24-1
CAWSRQNYGYTF TGTGCCTGGAGTCGACAGAACTATGGCTACACCTTC TRBJ1-2 NA NA TRBV30
CASSQGPGRALEQYF TGTGCCAGCAGCCAAGGGCCGGGGAGAGCCCTCGAGCAGTACTTC TRBJ2-7 NA NA TRBV4-2